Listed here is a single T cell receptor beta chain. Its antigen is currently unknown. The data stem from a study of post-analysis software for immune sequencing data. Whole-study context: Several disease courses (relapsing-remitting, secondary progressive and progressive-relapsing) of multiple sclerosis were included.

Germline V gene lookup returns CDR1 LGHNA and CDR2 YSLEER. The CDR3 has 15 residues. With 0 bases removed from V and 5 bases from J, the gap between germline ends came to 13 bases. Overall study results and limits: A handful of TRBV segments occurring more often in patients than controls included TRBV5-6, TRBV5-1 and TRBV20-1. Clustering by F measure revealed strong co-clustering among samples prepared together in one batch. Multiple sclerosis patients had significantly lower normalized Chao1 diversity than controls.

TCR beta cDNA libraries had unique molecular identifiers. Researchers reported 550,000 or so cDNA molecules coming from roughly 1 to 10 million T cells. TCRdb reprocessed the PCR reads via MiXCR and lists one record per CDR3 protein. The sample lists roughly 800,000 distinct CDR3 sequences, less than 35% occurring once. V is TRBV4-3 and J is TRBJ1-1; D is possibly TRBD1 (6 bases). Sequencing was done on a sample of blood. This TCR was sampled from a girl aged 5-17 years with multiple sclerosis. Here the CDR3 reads CASSQDAGAGTEAFF. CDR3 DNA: TGCGCCAGCAGCCAAGATGCGGGGGCAGGGACTGAAGCTTTCTTT.